Listed here are 30 T cell receptor beta chains from one sample, sequenced in a study of blood T cell repertoires in COVID-19. Only in-frame clones appear in the TCRdb table, and some are missing; sequencing was by immunoSEQ multiplex PCR. Of fewer than 250,000 clones in the sample, approximately 81% were seen once. What was sequenced was peripheral blood. These TCRs come from a woman at least 80 years old with COVID-19, enrolled during active disease.

V gene TRBV7-8 combines with J gene TRBJ1-3; a weak D match, TRBD1 (6 bases). The CDR3 sequence is 15 residues long. The germline V gene has CDR1 SGHVS and CDR2 FQNEAQ. Trimming pared 1 base from V and 2 bases from J, leaving 9 bases between. DNA for the CDR3: TGTGCCAGCAGCTTAGGGACAGCCCCTGGAAACACCATATATTTT. It codes for CASSLGTAPGNTIYF. The full variable domain, in which reference TRBV7-8 and TRBJ1-3 provide the parts outside the CDR3, is GAGVSQSPRYKVAKRGQDVALRCDPISGHVSLFWYQQALGQGPEFLTYFQNEAQLDKSGLPSDRFFAERPEGSVSTLKIQRTQQEDSAVYLCASSLGTAPGNTIYFGEGSWLTVV.

The V and J genes are TRBV7-2 and TRBJ1-6; weak D call: TRBD1 (5 bases). The CDR3 has 14 amino acids. Trimming took off 1 base at V and 7 bases at J, with 8 bases between the two ends. Germline loops: CDR1 SGHTA, CDR2 FQGNSA. In DNA form, the CDR3 reads TGTGCCAGCAGCTTAGGGGCAGGGAATTCACCCCTCCACTTT. Translation gives CASSLGAGNSPLHF.

This CDR3 is CASSAQDRVGYTF. The CDR3 bases are TGCGCCAGCAGCGCCCAGGACAGGGTCGGCTACACCTTC. The chain uses TRBV5-1 and TRBJ1-2; TRBD1 matches 8 bases. This CDR3 contains 13 residues. The junction had 7 bases not matched to a gene; V was cut back by 4 bases and J by 8 bases. Germline values: CDR1 SGHRS, CDR2 YFSETQ.

This clone was picked up a small number of times. The CDR3 spells CASSLGPGGGNQPQHF. CDR3 nucleotides: TGTGCCAGCAGCTTGGGCCCTGGGGGGGGCAATCAGCCCCAGCATTTT. This sequence joins TRBV5-6 and TRBJ1-5; tentatively, D is TRBD1 (5 bases). The CDR3 consists of 16 residues. Germline CDR1 reads SGHDT; CDR2 reads YYEEEE. Trimming shortened V by 0 bases and J by 2 bases, and 12 bases separated the two germline ends.

This clone has a handful of counts. The chain carries TRBV5-1 and TRBJ2-1, with TRBD2 matching 10 bases. The V and J ends lost 0 bases and 5 bases, in that order; junction bases with no gene match: 11. Per the germline V gene, CDR1 is SGHRS and CDR2 is YFSETQ. This CDR3 has 18 residues. The CDR3 DNA reads as TGCGCCAGCAGCTTGGTGGACCATTCTAGCGGGGGTCACAATGAGCAGTTCTTC. Protein sequence: CASSLVDHSSGGHNEQFF.

The chain recombines TRBV5-5 with TRBJ1-1; TRBD1 aligns across 9 bases. Germline V gives CDR1 SGHKS, CDR2 YYEKEE (reference sequence). The CDR3 contains 16 residues. J gave up 0 bases and V 4 bases, and 7 bases lay outside the gene matches. CDR3 DNA: TGTGCCAGCAGCCCGGGCGGGACAGGGATGAACACTGAAGCTTTCTTT. Its protein product is CASSPGGTGMNTEAFF.

This clone was counted between two and nine times. The V gene is TRBV11-2, the J gene TRBJ1-1; 7 bases line up with TRBD1. CDR1 SGHAT and CDR2 FQNNGV come from the germline V gene. J lost 1 base, V lost 2 bases, and 1 base had no gene match. This CDR3 region has 14 residues. The CDR3 DNA is TGTGCCAGCAGCTTACAGGGGGAGAACACTGAAGCTTTCTTT. Its translation is CASSLQGENTEAFF.

CDR3 sequence: CASSTGDSPYYGYTF. The CDR3 DNA reads TGTGCCAGTAGTACAGGGGACAGTCCTTATTATGGCTACACCTTC. V and J are TRBV19 and TRBJ1-2; 7 nucleotides agree with TRBD1. The CDR3 runs to 15 residues. In germline, CDR1 is LNHDA, CDR2 SQIVND (reference sequence). V lost 4 bases and J lost 5; bases outside the gene matches: 10.

The chain joins TRBV6-6 to TRBJ1-6, with 9 bases that match TRBD1. The J segment lost 10 bases and the V segment lost 5 bases, leaving 6 bases of the junction unmatched. The CDR3 extends over 14 amino acids. Germline CDR1 is MNHNY and CDR2 is SVGAGI (reference sequence). The CDR3 DNA is TGTGCCAGCAGTGACGACAGGGGGAACTCACCCCTCCACTTT. It yields the protein CASSDDRGNSPLHF.

The chain couples TRBV2 to TRBJ1-5; 10 positions match TRBD1. Trimming at V came to 8 bases and at J to 8 bases, leaving 9 bases not matched to a gene. This CDR3 has 14 amino acids. CDR1 SNHLY and CDR2 FYNNEI come from the germline V gene. CDR3 DNA: TGTGCCAGCGCAAGGGGGACAGGGGTGGAGCCCCAGCATTTT. It yields the protein CASARGTGVEPQHF.

The chain recombines TRBV7-3 with TRBJ1-2; the D gene is possibly TRBD1 (5 bases). With 2 bases removed from V and 3 bases from J, the gap between germline ends came to 13 bases. Germline lookup yields CDR1 SGHTA and CDR2 FQGTGA. The CDR3 is made up of 15 amino acids. CDR3 bases: TGTGCCAGCAGCTTATCAGCAGGGTCGGACTATGGCTACACCTTC. It specifies CASSLSAGSDYGYTF.

The rearrangement uses TRBV7-2 and TRBJ2-3, with TRBD2 matching over 11 bases. The CDR3 length is 18 residues. Germline V gives CDR1 SGHTA, CDR2 FQGNSA. V trimming: 4 bases; J trimming: 0 bases; junction bases outside the gene matches: 9. CDR3 bases: TGTGCCAGCAGCTCCCTAGCGGGGGGCCTCACTAGCACAGATACGCAGTATTTT. Translating gives CASSSLAGGLTSTDTQYF.

The rearrangement links TRBV10-3 to TRBJ1-2, with D possibly being TRBD1 (6 bases). V dropped 6 bases and J dropped 2 bases, with 10 bases sitting between them. The V gene's germline CDR1 is ENHRY and CDR2 SYGVKD. This CDR3 comprises 13 residues. The DNA of the CDR3 is TGTGCCATCAGCGCCACAGGGAACTATGGCTACACCTTC. Its translation: CAISATGNYGYTF.

V and J are TRBV7-8 and TRBJ2-5, with 8 bases lining up with TRBD2. CDR3 size: 16 residues. Germline V CDR1 and CDR2: SGHVS, FQNEAQ. After removal of 4 bases from V and 5 bases from J, the junction contained 12 bases not matched to a gene. The CDR3, as DNA: TGTGCCAGCAGCTCAACACGACTAGCGAGGAGGGAGACCCAGTACTTC. Translating gives CASSSTRLARRETQYF.

The V call is TRBV7-2, the J call TRBJ2-1; maybe TRBD2 (6 bases). V was clipped by 5 bases and J by 4 bases, with 15 bases between them. In germline, CDR1 is SGHTA, CDR2 FQGNSA. The CDR3 consists of 15 residues. The CDR3 DNA sequence: TGTGCCAGCAGCCTCGGGGCGGGGATTTACAATGAGCAGTTCTTC. It is translated as CASSLGAGIYNEQFF.

The chain has TRBV10-2 and TRBJ2-2; D possibly corresponds to TRBD2 (5 bases). The V end was cut by 3 bases, the J end by 6 bases, with 11 bases between. The CDR3 consists of 14 residues. Germline V gene data show CDR1 as WSHSY and CDR2 as SAAADI. CDR3 protein: CASSEGRYAGELFF. CDR3 sequence (DNA): TGCGCCAGCAGTGAAGGGAGATATGCCGGGGAGCTGTTTTTT.

V and J are TRBV19 and TRBJ2-3, with D perhaps matching TRBD2 (7 bases). This CDR3 is built from 16 residues. V lost 3 bases, J lost 2 bases, and 15 bases lay in between. The V gene's germline CDR1 is LNHDA and CDR2 SQIVND (reference sequence). CDR3 in DNA: TGTGCCAGTAGTATCGGGGGGCCGGTTAACACAGATACGCAGTATTTT. This gives the protein CASSIGGPVNTDTQYF.

V gene TRBV5-4 combines with J gene TRBJ2-5; TRBD2 aligns across 8 bases. The CDR3 runs to 16 residues. Germline values: CDR1 SGHNT, CDR2 YYREEE (reference sequence). V shed 0 bases and J 1 base; nucleotides not matched to a gene: 5. This CDR3 is CASSLGRGGLQETQYF. CDR3 DNA: TGTGCCAGCAGCTTGGGACGGGGGGGACTCCAAGAGACCCAGTACTTC.

There are a few counts of this clone. This rearrangement joins TRBV19 to TRBJ1-1; D is possibly TRBD1 (6 bases). With 4 bases removed from V and 1 base from J, the gap between germline ends came to 7 bases. The CDR3 extends over 13 amino acids. Germline V lookup: CDR1 LNHDA, CDR2 SQIVND (reference sequence). The CDR3 reads CASSRTENTEAFF. CDR3 DNA sequence: TGTGCCAGTAGTAGGACAGAGAACACTGAAGCTTTCTTT.

V usage is TRBV11-2 and J usage is TRBJ2-7, with 9 bases aligning to TRBD1. J was trimmed by 2 bases and V by 5 bases; bases with no gene match: 13. The CDR3 loop spans 17 amino acids. Per germline, CDR1 SGHAT and CDR2 FQNNGV. The CDR3 spells CASSPYLRTGVAYEQYF. The DNA of the CDR3 is TGTGCCAGCAGCCCCTACCTTCGGACAGGGGTTGCCTACGAGCAGTACTTC.

This clone was counted once. The V and J genes are TRBV7-7 and TRBJ2-7; 10 bases are a match to TRBD1. The ends lost 3 bases at V and 7 bases at J; junction bases unmatched: 12. The CDR3 runs 16 residues. The germline V gene has CDR1 SSHAT and CDR2 FNYEAQ (reference sequence). The CDR3: CASSFPRRDRGQEQYF. The DNA of the CDR3 is TGTGCCAGCAGCTTCCCCCGAAGGGACAGGGGCCAAGAGCAGTACTTC.

This clone was found a few times. The chain has TRBV6-2 or TRBV6-3 and TRBJ2-7; D may be TRBD2 (7 bases). The CDR3 extends over 18 amino acids. The germline V gene encodes CDR1 MNHEY and CDR2 SVGEGT. Trimming shortened V by 0 bases and J by 2 bases, and 20 bases separated the two germline ends. CDR3 nucleotides: TGTGCCAGCAGTTACTCGATGAACCTGGGGGGGCAGACCTACGAGCAGTACTTC. This encodes CASSYSMNLGGQTYEQYF.

The chain recombines TRBV6-5 with TRBJ1-5; TRBD1 matches at 7 bases. The V gene's germline CDR1 is MNHEY and CDR2 SVGAGI. CDR3 length equals 15 residues. V trimming: 3 bases; J trimming: 2 bases; junction bases outside the gene matches: 4. DNA of the CDR3: TGTGCCAGCAGTTATACAGGGGTTGGCAATCAGCCCCAGCATTTT. This encodes CASSYTGVGNQPQHF.

The chain carries TRBV18 and TRBJ2-2; 7 positions match TRBD1. The CDR3 runs 16 residues. The V segment lost 1 base and the J segment 5 bases; nucleotides outside the gene matches: 7. Germline V CDR1 and CDR2: KGHSH, LQKENI. The CDR3 coding sequence is TGTGCCAGCTCACCACGCGGCAGGGGGATTACCGGGGAGCTGTTTTTT. This gives the protein CASSPRGRGITGELFF.

The J gene is TRBJ1-3, the V gene TRBV3-1 (or the pseudogene TRBV3-2); 9 nucleotides match TRBD1. Trimming removed 4 bases from V and 5 bases from J; junction bases left unmatched: 3. The V gene's germline CDR1 is LGHDT and CDR2 YNNKEL (reference sequence). The CDR3 is 14 residues long. CDR3 bases: TGTGCCAGCAGCCGGACAGGGGACAGAAACACCATATATTTT. Translated, it gives CASSRTGDRNTIYF.

This clone was seen just once. The chain uses TRBV29-1 and TRBJ2-2; 9 nucleotides line up with TRBD1. The CDR3 sequence is 15 residues long. Looked up from germline, CDR1 is SQVTM and CDR2 is ANQGSEA. Trimming cost V 5 bases and J 5 bases; bases outside gene matches: 9. The CDR3 DNA sequence: TGCAGCGTTAGTACAGGGGGCGGTTTTACCGGGGAGCTGTTTTTT. Translating it yields CSVSTGGGFTGELFF.

The chain is built from TRBV5-4 and TRBJ1-3, with D hard to call. The CDR3 extends over 16 amino acids. The V and J ends lost 5 bases and 0 bases respectively, with 15 bases between them. The germline V gene encodes CDR1 SGHNT and CDR2 YYREEE (reference sequence). The CDR3 sequence is CASSRGPELSGNTIYF. For the CDR3, the DNA is TGTGCCAGCAGTCGCGGTCCCGAACTCTCTGGAAACACCATATATTTT.

A note on this clone: A read error may account for a junction end that differs from germline. The chain joins TRBV7-3 to TRBJ2-3; weak D call: TRBD2 (6 bases). CDR1 and CDR2 from the germline V gene are SGHTA and FQGTGA. The length of the CDR3 is 14 residues. The CDR3, as DNA: TGTGCCAGCAGCTCCCGGAGGGGTGGAGATGCGCAGTATTTT. This gives the protein CASSSRRGGDAQYF.

This chain connects TRBV5-1 to TRBJ2-5; possibly TRBD2 for D (6 bases). This CDR3 comprises 13 residues. Between the trimmed V and J ends, which lost 4 bases and 3 bases, there was a span of 10 bases. Germline V CDR1 and CDR2: SGHRS, YFSETQ. CDR3 region: CASSPSGEETQYF. The CDR3 region has the DNA TGCGCCAGCAGCCCCTCGGGGGAAGAGACCCAGTACTTC.

J is TRBJ2-1 and V is TRBV6-2 or TRBV6-3; 8 bases line up with TRBD2. Germline CDR1 reads MNHEY; CDR2 reads SVGEGT. The CDR3 length is 14 residues. Trimming at V came to 3 bases and at J to 6 bases, leaving 4 bases not matched to a gene. CDR3: CASSYTSGGNEQFF. DNA for the CDR3: TGTGCCAGCAGTTATACTAGCGGAGGCAATGAGCAGTTCTTC.